Reported below is one T cell receptor (beta chain). Its antigen is still unknown. The CDR3 has 13 residues. Germline loops: CDR1 SQVTM, CDR2 ANQGSEA. The ends were cut back, 5 bases at V and 8 bases at J, with 18 bases in the middle. This sample was taken from a study of immune evolution from preneoplasia to lung adenocarcinoma. Here immunoSEQ multiplex PCR was the method, and the copy in TCRdb shows in-frame clones only, minus some. Of roughly 7,300 clones in the sample, under 75% were seen once. Each case's diagnosis was confirmed by two pathologists on H&E. Macro-dissection enriched premalignant or tumor cells before nucleic acid extraction. Study-level results: Clonality was highest in normal lung, lower in later-stage lesions apparently. Top clone frequencies peaked in normal lung, apparently declining through invasive adenocarcinoma.

The sequenced sample consisted of FFPE atypical adenomatous hyperplasia tissue from the lung. Subset of the sample: atypical adenomatous hyperplasia (AAH), lung preneoplasia. This receptor was taken from an older donor with lung adenocarcinoma. Some clones in this sample may be carry-over from other donors' samples. The chain links TRBV29-1 to TRBJ1-1, with D hard to call. CDR3 in amino acids: CSVQPPTNPEAFF. CDR3 DNA: TGCAGCGTTCAACCGCCGACAAACCCCGAAGCTTTCTTT.